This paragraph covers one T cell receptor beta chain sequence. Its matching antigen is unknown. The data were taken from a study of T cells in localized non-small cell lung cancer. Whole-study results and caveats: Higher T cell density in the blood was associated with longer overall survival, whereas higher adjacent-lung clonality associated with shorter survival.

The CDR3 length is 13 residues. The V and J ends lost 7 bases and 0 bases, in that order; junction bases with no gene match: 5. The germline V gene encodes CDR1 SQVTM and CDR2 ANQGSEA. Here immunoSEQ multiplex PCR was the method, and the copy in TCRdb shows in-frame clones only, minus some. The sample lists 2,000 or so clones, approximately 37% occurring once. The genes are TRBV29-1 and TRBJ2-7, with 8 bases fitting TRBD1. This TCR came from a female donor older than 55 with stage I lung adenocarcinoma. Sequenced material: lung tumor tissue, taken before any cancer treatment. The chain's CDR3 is CSERQGSSYEQYF. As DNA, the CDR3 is TGCAGCGAGCGACAGGGGAGCTCCTACGAGCAGTACTTC.